Reported below is one T cell receptor (beta chain). An amount of RNA that ranged from roughly 0.45 to 1 ug was reverse transcribed with random hexamers. TCRdb reprocessed the immunoSEQ multiplex PCR reads with MiXCR, giving one entry per CDR3 protein. The sample carries some 450,000 distinct CDR3 sequences, around 85% recorded once. The data stem from a study of CD8 T cells in Susac syndrome. The CDR3 totals 16 residues. V shed 3 bases and J shed 0 bases, with 14 bases lying between them. CDR1 is MDHEN and CDR2 is SYDVKM in the germline V gene. This sequence was found in a human donor with multiple sclerosis. J is TRBJ1-1 and V is TRBV28; unclear D gene. The sample was CD8+ T cells from PBMCs. The chain's CDR3 is CASSFGGSEMNTEAFF. The CDR3, as DNA: TGTGCCAGCAGTTTCGGCGGGTCTGAGATGAACACTGAAGCTTTCTTT.